This TCR beta chain stems from a study of Ad26.COV2.S vaccination and SARS-CoV-2 variants. Study summary: Intramuscular Ad26.COV2.S at 5x10^10 or 1x10^11 viral particles.

The treatment is: roughly 19 received Ad26.COV2.S at low or high dose, single or two shots; a few received placebo; per-sample allocation not given. Collection of the samples took place on day 63 after the first injection of vaccine or placebo. Sequenced by immunoSEQ multiplex PCR; TCRdb stores in-frame clones only, minus some. The sample has 300,000 to 350,000 clones; about 87% are singletons. Trimming shortened V by 2 bases and J by 6 bases, and 13 bases separated the two germline ends. Germline lookup yields CDR1 MNHEY and CDR2 SVGAGI. The CDR3 totals 14 residues. The material was peripheral blood, obtained in a trial of Ad26.COV2.S vaccine versus placebo. The rearrangement uses TRBV6-5 and TRBJ1-2, with D hard to call. The receptor comes from a person aged 18 to 65 who received the Ad26.COV2.S COVID-19 vaccine or a placebo. The CDR3 loop reads CASSYRRAGDGYTF. The CDR3 DNA follows: TGTGCCAGCAGTTACCGTAGGGCAGGTGATGGCTACACCTTC.